The clone carrying this TCR beta chain came up a few times. Its specificity is unknown. Time point of the sample: week 35, safety follow-up. A 20-mer mutant IDH1 peptide at 300 ug was injected subcutaneously with topical imiquimod. Patients in the study were vaccinated eight times, receiving shots in weeks 1, 3, 5, 7, 11, 15, 19 and 23. Only in-frame clones appear in the TCRdb table, and some are missing; sequencing was by immunoSEQ multiplex PCR. This sample has tens of thousands of clones, with about 87% found just once. This entry is derived from a study of a mutant IDH1 vaccine in newly diagnosed glioma. This CDR3 is built from 15 residues. The ends were cut back, 1 base at V and 6 bases at J, with 15 bases in the middle. CDR1 is SEHNR, CDR2 FQNEAQ, per germline (reference sequence).

This sample comprised PBMCs, obtained from a glioma patient whose treatment included an IDH1 peptide vaccine. The sequence derives from a man aged 30-40 years with glioma. This chain uses TRBV7-9 with TRBJ1-2, with a tentative D call TRBD1 (5 bases). The CDR3 is CASSLVIAGIHGYTF. The CDR3 nucleotides are TGTGCCAGCAGCTTAGTCATTGCAGGGATCCATGGCTACACCTTC.